This T cell receptor beta chain was identified during a study of cytomegalovirus exposure and HLA in healthy donors. The wider study: Later analysis reported that the roughly 130 validation repertoires shared the platform of the approximately 690 first-cohort repertoires. Whole-study results and caveats: The tendency of first-cohort TCR clusters to co-occur in the 120 or so validation repertoires emerged from a later analysis. Associated with cytomegalovirus, according to the listing, were around 160 TCR beta chains.

Germline CDR1 reads SEHNR; CDR2 reads FQNEAQ (reference sequence). CDR3 length equals 15 residues. Trimming removed 3 bases from V and 0 bases from J, with 10 bases in between. These donors were members of the 120-subject validation cohort, a group separate from the approximately 700-subject first cohort. In the case of this clone: Its antigen is not identified.

Here immunoSEQ multiplex PCR was the method, and the copy in TCRdb shows in-frame clones only, minus some. The top ten clones hold about 3.5% of a sample with more than 140,000 clones, less than 90% of them seen once. This chain links TRBV7-9 with TRBJ2-3; D might be TRBD2 (5 bases). The specimen was PBMCs. This clonotype was obtained from a woman aged 18-35 years in good health and CMV-seropositive. CDR3 protein: CASSFRTGSTDTQYF. CDR3 coding DNA: TGTGCCAGCAGCTTTAGGACGGGAAGCACAGATACGCAGTATTTT.